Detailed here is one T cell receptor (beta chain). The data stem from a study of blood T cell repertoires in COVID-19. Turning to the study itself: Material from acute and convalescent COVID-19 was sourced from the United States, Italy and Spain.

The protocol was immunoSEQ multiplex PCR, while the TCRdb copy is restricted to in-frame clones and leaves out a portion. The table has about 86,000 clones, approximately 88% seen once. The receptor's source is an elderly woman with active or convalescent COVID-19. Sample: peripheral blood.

This chain's CDR3 is CASSPQGGGTYEQYF. The CDR3, as DNA: TGTGCCAGCAGCCCCCAGGGCGGGGGGACCTACGAGCAGTACTTC. The rearrangement uses TRBV9 and TRBJ2-7, with TRBD2 matching over 8 bases. V was clipped by 4 bases and J by 2 bases; unmatched bases: 8. CDR1 is SGDLS, CDR2 YYNGEE, per germline. The CDR3 extends over 15 amino acids. Full variable domain (remainder filled in from reference TRBV9 and TRBJ2-7): DSGVTQTPKHLITATGQRVTLRCSPRSGDLSVYWYQQSLDQGLQFLIQYYNGEERAKGNILERFSAQQFPDLHSELNLSSLELGDSALYFCASSPQGGGTYEQYFGPGTRLTVT.